One T cell receptor (beta chain) is described in this entry. Its antigen is still unknown. The PCR was carried out with 60 Vbeta primers and 13 Jbeta primers. The method was immunoSEQ multiplex PCR; TCRdb's version includes in-frame clones alone and lacks a portion of them. The sample has more than 150,000 clones, about 81% seen once. The entry originates in a study of cytomegalovirus exposure and HLA in healthy donors. Overall study findings and caveats: A later analysis reportedly found fewer N-insertions in an Asian-associated ancestry cluster than the approximately 700-donor mean.

Germline V gives CDR1 SGHNT, CDR2 YENEEA. Trimming pared 5 bases from V and 2 bases from J, leaving 11 bases between. CDR3 length equals 14 residues. The sequence was collected from a man between 40 and 49 years old in good health and CMV-seronegative. The V and J genes are TRBV11-3 and TRBJ2-3; D call uncertain. Sequenced material: PBMCs. CDR3 loop: CASSPDGATDTQYF. The DNA for the CDR3 is TGTGCCAGCAGCCCAGACGGAGCCACAGATACGCAGTATTTT.